This entry lists 17 T cell receptor beta chains sequenced from one sample in a study of T-cell reconstitution after alpha-beta-depleted transplantation in children. This sample's TCRbeta library carried unique molecular identifier barcodes. Each CDR3 protein gets one entry after TCRdb re-called the PCR reads with MiXCR. This table holds 670,000 or so distinct CDR3 sequences, less than 15% found once. Specimen: PBMCs, collected before TCRalphabeta/CD19-depleted stem cell transplant. Source of these receptors: a girl aged 2 to 9 with congenital amegakaryocytic thrombocytopenia, due to receive a stem cell transplant.

As regards this clonotype: A much larger clonotype is one base distant, so this may be a read error. The DNA of the CDR3 is TGTGCCAGCAGCTTCAGAAAGGGGCGGAATCAGCCCCAGCATTTT. Translated, it gives CASSFRKGRNQPQHF. The chain links TRBV5-8 to TRBJ1-5; weak D call: TRBD1 (5 bases). The V end was cut by 2 bases, the J end by 4 bases, with 13 bases between. The CDR3 consists of 15 residues. Germline CDR1 and CDR2: SGHTS and YDEGEE.

In this sample, this clonotype turned up many times. The chain links TRBV9 to TRBJ2-3, with TRBD2 identical over 7 bases. The V segment lost 2 bases and the J segment 4 bases; nucleotides outside the gene matches: 4. The CDR3 consists of 14 residues. Germline CDR1 reads SGDLS; CDR2 reads YYNGEE. The CDR3 is CASSVGAGADTQYF. The CDR3 region has the DNA TGTGCCAGCAGCGTTGGGGCGGGAGCAGATACGCAGTATTTT.

This clonotype has ten or more counts. The chain employs TRBV4-1 and TRBJ2-7, with D unclear. With 0 bases removed from V and 2 bases from J, the gap between germline ends came to 8 bases. The germline V gene encodes CDR1 MGHRA and CDR2 YSYEKL. This CDR3 spans 14 amino acids. The CDR3 nucleotides read TGCGCCAGCAGCCAAGAACCGCTAGCCTACGAGCAGTACTTC. Protein product: CASSQEPLAYEQYF.

Only a few counts were recorded for this clonotype. The chain uses TRBV28 and TRBJ2-3, with D possibly being TRBD2 (7 bases). Germline V lookup: CDR1 MDHEN, CDR2 SYDVKM. The CDR3 length is 15 residues. V gave up 8 bases and J gave up 3 bases, with 18 bases separating them. CDR3 residues: CASRVGGLGTDTQYF. Here the CDR3 DNA reads TGTGCCAGCCGGGTGGGGGGGCTGGGTACAGATACGCAGTATTTT.

The chain is built from TRBV7-2 and TRBJ2-3, with D perhaps TRBD1 (6 bases). Trimming left V 0 bases short and J 6 bases short, with 13 bases between. The V gene's germline CDR1 is SGHTA and CDR2 FQGNSA. The CDR3 is 15 amino acids. The CDR3 DNA sequence: TGTGCCAGCAGCTTAGCGGTCCAGGGGTGGGATACGCAGTATTTT. Translated: CASSLAVQGWDTQYF.

This clonotype was counted many times. The rearrangement uses TRBV20-1 and TRBJ2-1; tentative D call: TRBD2 (6 bases). There are 14 residues in the CDR3. Germline CDR1 DFQATT, CDR2 SNEGSKA (reference sequence). Trimming shortened V by 3 bases and J by 4 bases, and 13 bases separated the two germline ends. CDR3 residues: CSARTLASYNEQFF. CDR3 DNA: TGCAGTGCTAGGACACTAGCATCGTACAATGAGCAGTTCTTC.

This clonotype was observed at least ten times. The chain recombines TRBV6-5 with TRBJ2-1; 13 nucleotides align to TRBD2. The CDR3 is made up of 19 amino acids. The germline gives CDR1 MNHEY, CDR2 SVGAGI. With V trimmed by 0 bases and J by 9 bases, 14 bases remained unmatched. The CDR3 nucleotides are TGTGCCAGCAGTTACTCGACCGTCCCTGGACTAGCGGGAGAAGGTGAGCAGTTCTTC. Amino acids: CASSYSTVPGLAGEGEQFF.

A word on this clonotype: This clone may be a read error of a much larger clone one base away. The chain is built from TRBV20-1 and TRBJ2-2; no firm D call. CDR3 length: 11 amino acids. Germline CDR1 and CDR2: DFQATT and SNEGSKA (reference sequence). CDR3 nucleotides: TGCAGTGCCCGAAGAACCGAGGAGCTGTTTTTT. This sequence encodes CSARRTEELFF.

Many counts were recorded for this clonotype. J is TRBJ2-1 and V is TRBV11-2, with D perhaps TRBD2 (5 bases). The CDR3 spans 15 residues. In germline, CDR1 is SGHAT, CDR2 FQNNGV. V lost 5 bases and J lost 5, with 16 bases in between. The CDR3 region is CASSPGIARNNEQFF. In nucleotides, the CDR3 is TGTGCCAGCAGCCCCGGGATAGCGAGAAACAATGAGCAGTTCTTC.

This clonotype occurred many times. The chain is built from TRBV10-3 and TRBJ2-3, with D possibly TRBD2 on 6 matching bases. The CDR3 totals 15 residues. The germline CDR1 and CDR2 sequences are ENHRY and SYGVKD. Trimming took off 5 bases at V and 3 bases at J, with 15 bases between the two ends. CDR3 in amino acids: CAISPDGRGTDTQYF. The DNA for the CDR3 is TGTGCCATCAGTCCCGACGGGAGAGGGACAGATACGCAGTATTTT.

This clonotype has at least ten counts. The chain uses TRBV7-2 and TRBJ2-2; D ambiguous. This CDR3 has 13 residues. Trimming removed 4 bases at V and 5 bases at J, with 8 bases between. The V gene's germline CDR1 is SGHTA and CDR2 FQGNSA. CDR3 bases: TGTGCCAGCAGCTACCTAGGAACCGGGGAGCTGTTTTTT. It codes for CASSYLGTGELFF.

This clonotype turned up a few times. This chain links TRBV11-1 with TRBJ2-7, with 11 bases that match TRBD2. The CDR3 runs 19 residues. The germline V gene has CDR1 SGHAT and CDR2 FQDESV (reference sequence). V lost 2 bases, J lost 5 bases, and 17 bases stayed unmatched. CDR3 sequence reads: CASSLRPSVIAGGPDEQYF. The CDR3 DNA reads TGTGCCAGCAGCTTAAGGCCCAGTGTAATAGCGGGAGGGCCCGACGAGCAGTACTTC.

In this sample, this clonotype turned up a few times. This chain links TRBV6-2 or TRBV6-3 with TRBJ2-3, with 7 bases that match TRBD1. V shed 5 bases and J 3 bases; nucleotides not matched to a gene: 11. Germline V lookup: CDR1 MNHEY, CDR2 SVGEGT. There are 16 residues in the CDR3. The CDR3 region is CASSPRTGWGTDTQYF. The CDR3 DNA sequence: TGTGCCAGCAGTCCCCGGACAGGCTGGGGAACAGATACGCAGTATTTT.

This clonotype was seen a handful of times. The V and J genes are TRBV5-1 and TRBJ2-1; 11 nucleotides align to TRBD2. V shed 4 bases, J shed 1 base, and the junction held 7 bases outside the gene matches. Germline V gives CDR1 SGHRS, CDR2 YFSETQ. The CDR3 has 17 residues. This chain's CDR3 is CASSAGLAGLSYNEQFF. The CDR3 nucleotides are TGCGCCAGCAGCGCCGGACTAGCGGGCCTTTCCTACAATGAGCAGTTCTTC.

In this sample, this clonotype turned up many times. This chain joins TRBV15 and TRBJ2-3; D uncertain. V lost 1 base and J lost 0, with 11 bases in between. This CDR3 comprises 16 residues. The V gene's germline CDR1 is LNHNV and CDR2 YYDKDF (reference sequence). The CDR3, as DNA: TGTGCCACCAGCAGAGGTCGATTAACTAGCACAGATACGCAGTATTTT. It encodes CATSRGRLTSTDTQYF.

This clonotype was recorded at least ten times. The chain uses TRBV12-3 or TRBV12-4 and TRBJ2-2; D remains unclear. The CDR3 is 15 residues long. V was pared by 5 bases and J by 6 bases, with 16 bases between. In DNA form, the CDR3 reads TGTGCCAGCAGTCCGAATAGCCCGTGGTCCGGGGAGCTGTTTTTT. It translates to CASSPNSPWSGELFF.

The genes are TRBV5-6 and TRBJ2-2; 7 bases map to TRBD2. From germline, CDR1 is SGHDT and CDR2 YYEEEE. Unmatched junction bases numbered 12, after V lost 4 bases and J lost 6 bases. The CDR3 sequence is 16 residues long. For the CDR3, the DNA is TGTGCCAGCAGCCTGGAGGTGCGGGAGAGGGCCGGGGAGCTGTTTTTT. It yields the protein CASSLEVRERAGELFF.